This T cell receptor (beta chain) was profiled in a study of blood T cell repertoires in COVID-19. About the research overall: Sites across the United States, Italy and Spain contributed samples from acute and convalescent COVID-19. The analysed material was cDNA or gDNA that came from T cells, B-cell-depleted T cells, or PBMCs.

The authors' processing: Amplified reference gene primers provided the basis for estimating nucleated cell counts. Assay: immunoSEQ multiplex PCR; the TCRdb copy retains only in-frame clones and omits some. Clone size and V and J calls were adopted from that table, with D and trimming inferred from the DNA. The sample carries tens of thousands of clones, about 87% recorded once. The V and J ends lost 7 bases and 5 bases, in that order; junction bases with no gene match: 7. The CDR3 is made up of 14 amino acids. Germline CDR1 and CDR2: MDHEN and SYDVKM. Sequenced input: peripheral blood. The chain is built from TRBV28 and TRBJ2-5; 10 bases are a match to TRBD1. The sequence came from a middle-aged man with acute or convalescent COVID-19. The CDR3 spells CASTSTGQGETQYF. CDR3 nucleotide sequence: TGTGCCAGCACTTCCACGGGACAGGGGGAGACCCAGTACTTC.